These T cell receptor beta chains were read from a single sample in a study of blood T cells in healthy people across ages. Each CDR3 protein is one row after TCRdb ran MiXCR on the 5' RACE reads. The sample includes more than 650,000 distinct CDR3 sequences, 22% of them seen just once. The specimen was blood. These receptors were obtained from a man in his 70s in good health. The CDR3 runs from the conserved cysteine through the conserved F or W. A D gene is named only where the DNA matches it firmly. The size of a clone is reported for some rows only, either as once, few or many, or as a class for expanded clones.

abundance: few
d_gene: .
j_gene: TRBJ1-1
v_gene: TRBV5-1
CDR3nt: TGCGCCAGCAGCTTGGTTCCGGGGGCGAACACTGAAGCTTTCTTT
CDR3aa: CASSLVPGANTEAFF

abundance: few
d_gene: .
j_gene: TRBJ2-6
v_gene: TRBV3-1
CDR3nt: TGTGCCAGCAGCCATTGGGCGTCCGGGGCCAACGTCCTGACTTTC
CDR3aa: CASSHWASGANVLTF

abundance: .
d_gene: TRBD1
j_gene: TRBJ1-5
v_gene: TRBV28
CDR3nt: TGTGCCAGCAGCCCTGATCGGACAGGACGACAGCCCCAGCATTTT
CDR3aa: CASSPDRTGRQPQHF

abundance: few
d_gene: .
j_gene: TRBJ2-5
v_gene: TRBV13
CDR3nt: TGTGCCAGCAGCATGACTGGGGAAGAGACCCAGTACTTC
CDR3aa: CASSMTGEETQYF

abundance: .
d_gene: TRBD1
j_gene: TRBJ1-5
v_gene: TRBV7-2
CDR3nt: TGTGCCAGCAGCACCCAGGGGACAGGGTTTCAGCCCCAGCATTTT
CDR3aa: CASSTQGTGFQPQHF

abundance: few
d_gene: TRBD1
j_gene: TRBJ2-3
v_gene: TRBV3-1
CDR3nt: TGTGCCAGCAGCCAAGAAGTGAGTAGGGGGCCAGATACGCAGTATTTT
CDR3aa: CASSQEVSRGPDTQYF

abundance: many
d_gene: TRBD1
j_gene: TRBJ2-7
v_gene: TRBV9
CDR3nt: TGTGCCAGCAGCGGACAGGGGGCGTACGAGCAGTACTTC
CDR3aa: CASSGQGAYEQYF

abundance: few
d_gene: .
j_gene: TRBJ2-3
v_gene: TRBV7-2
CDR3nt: TGTGCCAGCAGCTTAGGGCCACTAGAACGCGCGGATACGCAGTATTTT
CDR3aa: CASSLGPLERADTQYF

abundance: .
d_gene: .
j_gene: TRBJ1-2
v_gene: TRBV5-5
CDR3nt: TGTGCCAGCAGCTTGGCCGGACAAGCCATCTATGGCTACACCTTC
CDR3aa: CASSLAGQAIYGYTF

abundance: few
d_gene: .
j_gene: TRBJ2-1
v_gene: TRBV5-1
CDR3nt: TGCGCCAGCAGCTTGTTAGAGGAGCAGTTCTTC
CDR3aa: CASSLLEEQFF

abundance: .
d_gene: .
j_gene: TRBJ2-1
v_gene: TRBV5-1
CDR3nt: TGCGCCAGCAGCTTGCGGCGGGGCCCATACAATGAGCAGTTCTTC
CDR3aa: CASSLRRGPYNEQFF

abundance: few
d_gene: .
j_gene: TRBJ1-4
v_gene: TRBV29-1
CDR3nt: TGCAGCGTTGAAGACGAGGAATGGCTGTTTTTT
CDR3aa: CSVEDEEWLFF

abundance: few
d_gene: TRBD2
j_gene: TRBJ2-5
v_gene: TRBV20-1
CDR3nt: TGCAGTGCTCCTACTAGCGGCCAAGAGACCCAGTACTTC
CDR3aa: CSAPTSGQETQYF

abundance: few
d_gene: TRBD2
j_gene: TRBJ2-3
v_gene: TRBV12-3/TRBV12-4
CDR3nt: TGTGCCAGCAGAACTAGCGGGGGGCTCCCCGATACGCAGTATTTT
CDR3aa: CASRTSGGLPDTQYF

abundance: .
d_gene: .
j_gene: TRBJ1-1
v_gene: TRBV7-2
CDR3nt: TGTGCCAGCAGCCTCCGAGGGGGAGGGTTTAACACTGAAGCTTTCTTT
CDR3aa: CASSLRGGGFNTEAFF

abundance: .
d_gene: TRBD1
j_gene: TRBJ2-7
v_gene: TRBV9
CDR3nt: TGTGCCAGCAGCGTAGGGAGGACAGGTGGGACGGAGGAGCAGTACTTC
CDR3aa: CASSVGRTGGTEEQYF

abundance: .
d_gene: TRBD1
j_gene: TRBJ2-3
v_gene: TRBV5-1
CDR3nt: TGCGCCAGCAGCTTATACAGGGGCCTAGCTACGCAGTATTTT
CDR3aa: CASSLYRGLATQYF

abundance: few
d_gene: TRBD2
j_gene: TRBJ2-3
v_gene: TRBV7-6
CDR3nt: TGTGCCAGCAGCTACGCGGGACTAGCGGGCATAGGAGATACGCAGTATTTT
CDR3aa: CASSYAGLAGIGDTQYF

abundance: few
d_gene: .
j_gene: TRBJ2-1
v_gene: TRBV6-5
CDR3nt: TGTGCCAGCAGTTACTCGGTAGTACGGATAAATGAGCAGTTCTTC
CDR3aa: CASSYSVVRINEQFF

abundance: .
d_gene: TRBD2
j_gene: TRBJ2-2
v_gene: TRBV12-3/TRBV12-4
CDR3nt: TGTGCCAGCAATTTTAGGGCTAGCGGGGGGGCAGGCACCGGGGAGCTGTTTTTT
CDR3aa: CASNFRASGGAGTGELFF

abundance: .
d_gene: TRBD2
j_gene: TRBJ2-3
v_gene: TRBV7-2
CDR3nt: TGTGCCAGCAGCTCCCAACTAGCGGGAGCGACAGATACGCAGTATTTT
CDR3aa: CASSSQLAGATDTQYF

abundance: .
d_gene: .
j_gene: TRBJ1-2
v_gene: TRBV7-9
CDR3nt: TGTGCCAGCAGCCGTGGACAGACGGCTGGCTATGGCTACACCTTC
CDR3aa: CASSRGQTAGYGYTF

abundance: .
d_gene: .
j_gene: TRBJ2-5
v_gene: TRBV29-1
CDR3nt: TGCAGCGTTGATCTGTTCGTAAGGCAGCGAGAGACCCAGTACTTC
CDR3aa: CSVDLFVRQRETQYF

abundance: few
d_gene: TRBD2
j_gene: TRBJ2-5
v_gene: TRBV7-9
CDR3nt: TGTGCCAGCAGCTTATTCTGGACTAGCGGGGGGAGAACCCAAGAGACCCAGTACTTC
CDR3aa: CASSLFWTSGGRTQETQYF

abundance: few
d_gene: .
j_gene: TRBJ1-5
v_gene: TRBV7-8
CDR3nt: TGTGTCAGCAGCTTAGAGGGTAAGAGCAATCAGCCCCAGCATTTT
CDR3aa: CVSSLEGKSNQPQHF

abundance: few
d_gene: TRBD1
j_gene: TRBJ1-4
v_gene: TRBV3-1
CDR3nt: TGTGCCAGCAGACGACAGGGGGCGAATGAAAAACTGTTTTTT
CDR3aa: CASRRQGANEKLFF

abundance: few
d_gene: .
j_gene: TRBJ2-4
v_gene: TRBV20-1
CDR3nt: TGCAGTGCTAGAGAGCCGGCGAACATTCAGTACTTC
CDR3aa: CSAREPANIQYF

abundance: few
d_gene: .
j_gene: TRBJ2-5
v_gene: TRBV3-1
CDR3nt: TGTGCCAGCAGCCTATCAGACAGGAGGCAAGAGACCCAGTACTTC
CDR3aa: CASSLSDRRQETQYF

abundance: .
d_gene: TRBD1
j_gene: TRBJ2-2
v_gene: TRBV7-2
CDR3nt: TGTGCCAGCAGCTTAATGACAGGGGGTTTGGAGCTGTTTTTT
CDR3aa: CASSLMTGGLELFF

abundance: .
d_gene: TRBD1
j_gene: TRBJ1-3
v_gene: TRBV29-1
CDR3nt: TGCAGCGCCGCGACAGGGTCCGGAAACACCATATATTTT
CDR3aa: CSAATGSGNTIYF

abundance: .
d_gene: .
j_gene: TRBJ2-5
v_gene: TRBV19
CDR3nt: TGTGCCAGTAGTACGGGTAGACAAGAGACCCAGTACTTC
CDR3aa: CASSTGRQETQYF